This T cell receptor beta chain comes out of a study of beta chain features in type 1 diabetes. Study outcomes and limitations: Type 1 diabetes patients had TCRB CDR3s that were shorter (moderately but significantly so) in all four CD4+ subsets.

Reverse transcription of all isolated RNA meant that expressed TCRB transcripts were sequenced. Method: immunoSEQ multiplex PCR; TCRdb's copy keeps in-frame clones and lacks some. Of some 270,000 clones listed, 9.5% to 13% are singletons. The sample holds a few counts of this clone. Its antigen is currently unknown. The J segment lost 6 bases and the V segment lost 2 bases, leaving 4 bases of the junction unmatched. Germline V lookup: CDR1 SGHTA, CDR2 FQGNSA. The length of the CDR3 is 14 residues. The specimen was naive CD4+ T cells from blood. This sequence was found in a man aged 25 to 40 with type 1 diabetes. V gene TRBV7-2 combines with J gene TRBJ1-5; 7 nucleotides align to TRBD1. The DNA of the CDR3 is TGTGCCAGCAGCTTAAGACAGGGTAGTCAGCCCCAGCATTTT. This sequence encodes CASSLRQGSQPQHF. Filled out from reference TRBV7-2 and TRBJ1-5, the complete variable domain reads GAGVSQSPSNKVTEKGKDVELRCDPISGHTALYWYRQSLGQGLEFLIYFQGNSAPDKSGLPSDRFSAERTGGSVSTLTIQRTQQEDSAVYLCASSLRQGSQPQHFGDGTRLSIL.